The 5 T cell receptor beta chains below all came from one sample that was sequenced in a study of T cell responses to AZD1222 COVID-19 vaccine. Produced via immunoSEQ multiplex PCR; TCRdb's table is partial and in-frame only. The sample shows approximately 130,000 clones, roughly 92% of them seen only once. The sample consisted of peripheral blood, taken on day 0 of AZD1222 vaccination. Receptors were obtained from an adult in good health.

The chain joins TRBV5-1 to TRBJ1-1, with a tentative D call TRBD1 (5 bases). Trimming removed 4 bases from V and 6 bases from J, with 13 bases in between. The CDR3 length is 13 residues. The germline gives CDR1 SGHRS, CDR2 YFSETQ. CDR3 loop: CASSDTRDPEAFF. The CDR3 coding sequence is TGCGCCAGCAGCGACACAAGGGACCCTGAAGCTTTCTTT.

The chain employs TRBV18 and TRBJ2-7, with D perhaps TRBD2 (6 bases). The germline V gene has CDR1 KGHSH and CDR2 LQKENI. This CDR3 has 17 amino acids. Trimming took off 1 base at V and 1 base at J, with 17 bases between the two ends. The CDR3 here is CASSPLGGPVSSYEQYF. The CDR3 DNA sequence: TGTGCCAGCTCACCACTGGGGGGACCAGTCAGTTCCTACGAGCAGTACTTC.

This clone was seen more than once but under ten times. The chain links TRBV10-3 to TRBJ2-7; D remains unclear. Germline values: CDR1 ENHRY, CDR2 SYGVKD. The CDR3 has 13 residues. The germline V and J ends were trimmed by 3 bases and 2 bases, with 8 bases remaining between them. The CDR3 DNA reads as TGTGCCATCAGTGACGGAAGAACCTACGAGCAGTACTTC. Translated: CAISDGRTYEQYF.

V and J are TRBV6-5 and TRBJ1-2; 7 positions match TRBD1. Per the germline V gene, CDR1 is MNHEY and CDR2 is SVGAGI. The CDR3 length is 13 residues. Losses at the gene ends were 6 bases for V and 8 bases for J; bases not matched to a gene: 9. The CDR3 is CASSKTGPQGYTF. DNA for the CDR3: TGTGCCAGCAGCAAGACAGGGCCTCAGGGCTACACCTTC.

The rearrangement joins TRBV10-3 to TRBJ2-7, with D possibly TRBD1 on 6 matching bases. V lost 5 bases to trimming and J lost 5 bases, with 13 bases between them. The V gene's germline CDR1 is ENHRY and CDR2 SYGVKD. The CDR3 covers 13 residues. The CDR3 DNA reads as TGTGCCATCAGTACAGGGTTGGACGACGAGCAGTACTTC. Its translation is CAISTGLDDEQYF.